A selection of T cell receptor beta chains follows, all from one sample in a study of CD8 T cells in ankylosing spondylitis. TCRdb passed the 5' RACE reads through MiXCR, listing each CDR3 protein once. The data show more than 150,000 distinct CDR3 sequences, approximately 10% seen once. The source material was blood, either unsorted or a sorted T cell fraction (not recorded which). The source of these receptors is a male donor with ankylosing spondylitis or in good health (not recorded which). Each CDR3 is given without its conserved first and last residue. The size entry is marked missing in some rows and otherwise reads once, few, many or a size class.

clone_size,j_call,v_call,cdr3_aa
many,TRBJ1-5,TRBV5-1,ASSPGGAVYSNQPQH
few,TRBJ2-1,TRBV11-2,ASSLVASEQF
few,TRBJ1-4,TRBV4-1,ASSQGSSRIPTNEKLF
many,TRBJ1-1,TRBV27,ASSKISDRVIPEAF
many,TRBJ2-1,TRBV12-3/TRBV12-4,ASSLYRTNFLDEQF
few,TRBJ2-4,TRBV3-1,ASSRPPGQGRDIQY
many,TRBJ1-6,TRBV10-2,ASSFTGDLYDSPLH
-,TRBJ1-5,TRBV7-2,ASSRTGQGSNQPQH
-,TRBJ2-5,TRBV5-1,ASSTTSGVPQETQY
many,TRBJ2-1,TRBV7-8,ASTTLAGVQGQF
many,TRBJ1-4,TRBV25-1,ASELNEKLF
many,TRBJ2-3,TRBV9,ASSSGGRASRDTQY
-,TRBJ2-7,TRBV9,ASSPQLGSSYEQY
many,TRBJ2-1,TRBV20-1,SASGLAGGPRNEQF
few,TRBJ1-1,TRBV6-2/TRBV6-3,ATREWVGVNTEAF
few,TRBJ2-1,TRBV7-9,ASSDLAREQF
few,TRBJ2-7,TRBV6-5,ASSYSGGSRSYEQY
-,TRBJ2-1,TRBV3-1,ASSQGKTLLSYNEQF
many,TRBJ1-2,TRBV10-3,AISESPETTSNYGYT
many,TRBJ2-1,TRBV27,ASSYRAGGQPYNEQF
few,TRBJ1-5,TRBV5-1,ASSLGADHQPQH